This TCR beta chain was captured in a study of beta chain features in type 1 diabetes. Overall study results and limits: It was not settled here whether HLA type affects TCRB rearrangement.

Trimming took off 5 bases at V and 2 bases at J, with 7 bases between the two ends. Germline V gene sequence: CDR1 SGHTA, CDR2 FQGNSA. The length of the CDR3 is 12 residues. Of the isolated RNA, all was reverse transcribed, and so the sequenced material was expressed TCRB transcripts. TCRdb keeps only in-frame clones here, not all; method: immunoSEQ multiplex PCR. Altogether about 620,000 clones are present, 15% to 17% being singletons, with the ten largest covering approximately 0.087%. Stem cell-like memory, regulatory, central memory and naive CD4+ cells were sorted via CD45RO/CCR7/CD25/CD127/CD95/CD27. This clone came up a few times. What it binds is unknown.

Source material: naive CD4+ T cells from blood. The rearrangement links TRBV7-2 to TRBJ2-7; D not resolved. The sequence was collected from a man aged 18-30 years in good health. CDR3 DNA: TGTGCCAGCAGCGCGAGTACCTACGAGCAGTACTTC. It specifies CASSASTYEQYF.